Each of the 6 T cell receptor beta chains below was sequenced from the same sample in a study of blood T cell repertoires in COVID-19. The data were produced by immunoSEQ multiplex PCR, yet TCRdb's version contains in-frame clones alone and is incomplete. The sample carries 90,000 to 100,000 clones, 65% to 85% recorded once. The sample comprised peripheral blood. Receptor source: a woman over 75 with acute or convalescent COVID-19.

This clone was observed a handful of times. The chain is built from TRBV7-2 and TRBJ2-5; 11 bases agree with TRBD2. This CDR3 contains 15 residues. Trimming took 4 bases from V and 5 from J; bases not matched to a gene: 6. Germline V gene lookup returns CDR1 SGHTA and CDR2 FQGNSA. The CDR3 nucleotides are TGTGCCAGCAGCTCAGATAGCGGGGGGGCGGAGACCCAGTACTTC. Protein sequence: CASSSDSGGAETQYF.

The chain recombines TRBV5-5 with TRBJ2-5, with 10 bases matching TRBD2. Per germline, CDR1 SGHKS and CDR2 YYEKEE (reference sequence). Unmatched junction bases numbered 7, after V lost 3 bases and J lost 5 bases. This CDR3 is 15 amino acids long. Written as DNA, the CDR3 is TGTGCCAGCAGCTCGCTGGGACTAGCGTTGGAGACCCAGTACTTC. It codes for CASSSLGLALETQYF.

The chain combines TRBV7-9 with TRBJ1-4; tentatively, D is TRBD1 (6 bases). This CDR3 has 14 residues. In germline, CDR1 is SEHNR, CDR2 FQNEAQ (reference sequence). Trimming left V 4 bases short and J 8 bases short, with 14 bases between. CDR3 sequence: CASSSSGVGEKLFF. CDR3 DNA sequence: TGTGCCAGCAGCTCCTCAGGGGTTGGGGAAAAACTGTTTTTT.

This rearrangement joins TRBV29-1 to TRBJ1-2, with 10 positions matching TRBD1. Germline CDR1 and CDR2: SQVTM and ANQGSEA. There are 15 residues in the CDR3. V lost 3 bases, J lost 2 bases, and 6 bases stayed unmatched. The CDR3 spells CSVEGTGASNYGYTF. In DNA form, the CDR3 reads TGCAGCGTTGAGGGGACAGGGGCATCAAACTATGGCTACACCTTC.

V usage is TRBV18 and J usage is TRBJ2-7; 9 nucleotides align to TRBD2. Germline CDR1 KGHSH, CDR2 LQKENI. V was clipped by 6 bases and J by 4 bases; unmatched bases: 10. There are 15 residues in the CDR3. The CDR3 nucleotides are TGTGCCAGCTCCCCCGGGGCGGGGGGGCAGTACGAGCAGTACTTC. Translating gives CASSPGAGGQYEQYF.

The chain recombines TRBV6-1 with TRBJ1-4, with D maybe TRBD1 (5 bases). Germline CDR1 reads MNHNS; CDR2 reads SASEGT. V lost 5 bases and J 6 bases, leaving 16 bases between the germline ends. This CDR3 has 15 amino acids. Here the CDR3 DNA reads TGTGCCAGCAGTCGCACAGGTGATTGGTATGAAAAACTGTTTTTT. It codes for CASSRTGDWYEKLFF.